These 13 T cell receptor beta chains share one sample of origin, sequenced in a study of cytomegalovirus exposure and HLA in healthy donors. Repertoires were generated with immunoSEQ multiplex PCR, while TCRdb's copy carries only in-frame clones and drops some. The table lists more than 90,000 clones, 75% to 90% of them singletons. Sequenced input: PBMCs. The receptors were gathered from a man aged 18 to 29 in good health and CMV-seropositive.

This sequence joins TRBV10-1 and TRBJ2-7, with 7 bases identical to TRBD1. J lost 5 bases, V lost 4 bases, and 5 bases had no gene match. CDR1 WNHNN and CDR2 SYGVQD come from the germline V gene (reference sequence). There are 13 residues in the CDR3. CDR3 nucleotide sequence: TGCGCCAGCAGTGGACAGGGTGTCGACGAGCAGTACTTC. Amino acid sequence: CASSGQGVDEQYF.

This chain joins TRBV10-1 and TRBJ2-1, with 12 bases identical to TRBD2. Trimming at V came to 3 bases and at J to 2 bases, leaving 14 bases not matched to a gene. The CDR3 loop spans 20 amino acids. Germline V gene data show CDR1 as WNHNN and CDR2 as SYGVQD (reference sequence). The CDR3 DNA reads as TGCGCCAGCAGTGACCAAAGGTCGCTAGCGGGGGGGCGGACCTACAATGAGCAGTTCTTC. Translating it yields CASSDQRSLAGGRTYNEQFF.

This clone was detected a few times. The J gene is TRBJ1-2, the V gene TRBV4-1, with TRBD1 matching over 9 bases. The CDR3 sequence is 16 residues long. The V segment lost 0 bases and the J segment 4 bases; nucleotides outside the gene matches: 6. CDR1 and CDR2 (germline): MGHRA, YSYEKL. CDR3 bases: TGCGCCAGCAGCCAAGATTTTGGGACAGGGCCCTATGGCTACACCTTC. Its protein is CASSQDFGTGPYGYTF.

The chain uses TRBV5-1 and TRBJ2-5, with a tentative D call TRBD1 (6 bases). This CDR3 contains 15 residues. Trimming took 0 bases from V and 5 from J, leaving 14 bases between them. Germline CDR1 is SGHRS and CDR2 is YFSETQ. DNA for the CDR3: TGCGCCAGCAGCTTGGTCGCAGGGGCCGGGGAGACCCAGTACTTC. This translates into CASSLVAGAGETQYF.

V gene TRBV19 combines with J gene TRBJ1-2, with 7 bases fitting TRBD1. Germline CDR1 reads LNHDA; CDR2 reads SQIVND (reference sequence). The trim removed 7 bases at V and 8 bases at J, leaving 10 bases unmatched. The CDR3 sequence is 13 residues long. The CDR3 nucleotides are TGTGCCAGTACCTCCAGGGGGTCGGGAGGCTACACCTTC. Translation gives CASTSRGSGGYTF.

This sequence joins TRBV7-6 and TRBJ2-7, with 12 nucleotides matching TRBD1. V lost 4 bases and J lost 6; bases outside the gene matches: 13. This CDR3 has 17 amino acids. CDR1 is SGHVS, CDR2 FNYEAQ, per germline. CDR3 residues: CASSSTRPGQGAREQYF. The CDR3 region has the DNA TGTGCCAGCAGCTCAACGCGTCCGGGACAGGGGGCACGCGAGCAGTACTTC.

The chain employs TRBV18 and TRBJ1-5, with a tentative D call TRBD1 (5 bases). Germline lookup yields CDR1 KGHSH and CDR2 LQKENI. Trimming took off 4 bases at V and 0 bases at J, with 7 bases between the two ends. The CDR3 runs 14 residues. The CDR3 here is CASSLQDSNQPQHF. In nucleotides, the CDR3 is TGTGCCAGCTCACTACAGGATAGCAATCAGCCCCAGCATTTT. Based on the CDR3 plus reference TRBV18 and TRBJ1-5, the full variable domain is NAGVMQNPRHLVRRRGQEARLRCSPMKGHSHVYWYRQLPEEGLKFMVYLQKENIIDESGMPKERFSAEFPKEGPSILRIQQVVRGDSAAYFCASSLQDSNQPQHFGDGTRLSIL.

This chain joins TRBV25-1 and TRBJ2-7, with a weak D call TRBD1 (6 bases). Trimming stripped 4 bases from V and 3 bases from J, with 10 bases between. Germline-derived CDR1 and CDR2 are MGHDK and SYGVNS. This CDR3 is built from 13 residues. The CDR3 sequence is CASSVTGIYEQYF. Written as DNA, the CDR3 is TGTGCCAGCAGTGTAACAGGGATCTACGAGCAGTACTTC.

The CDR3 bases are TGTGCCAGCTCACCAGAGATACAGGGCAGTACTGAAGCTTTCTTT. It codes for CASSPEIQGSTEAFF. The genes are TRBV18 and TRBJ1-1, with a tentative D call TRBD1 (6 bases). The germline CDR1 and CDR2 sequences are KGHSH and LQKENI. The CDR3 runs to 15 residues. Trimming pared 2 bases from V and 5 bases from J, leaving 15 bases between. The variable domain in full, with the rest retrieved from reference TRBV18 and TRBJ1-1, is NAGVMQNPRHLVRRRGQEARLRCSPMKGHSHVYWYRQLPEEGLKFMVYLQKENIIDESGMPKERFSAEFPKEGPSILRIQQVVRGDSAAYFCASSPEIQGSTEAFFGQGTRLTVV.

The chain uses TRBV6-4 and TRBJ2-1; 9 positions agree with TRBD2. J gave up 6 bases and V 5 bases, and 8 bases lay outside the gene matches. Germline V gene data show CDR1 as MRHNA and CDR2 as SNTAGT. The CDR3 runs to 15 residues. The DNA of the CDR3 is TGTGCCAGCAGTCCTAGCGGGGAGCCTGGCAATGAGCAGTTCTTC. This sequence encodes CASSPSGEPGNEQFF.

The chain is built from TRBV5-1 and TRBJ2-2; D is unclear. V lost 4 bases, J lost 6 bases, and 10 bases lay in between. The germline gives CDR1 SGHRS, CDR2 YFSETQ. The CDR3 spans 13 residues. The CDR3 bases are TGCGCCAGCAGCCTGGACCAGGCCGGGGAGCTGTTTTTT. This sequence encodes CASSLDQAGELFF.

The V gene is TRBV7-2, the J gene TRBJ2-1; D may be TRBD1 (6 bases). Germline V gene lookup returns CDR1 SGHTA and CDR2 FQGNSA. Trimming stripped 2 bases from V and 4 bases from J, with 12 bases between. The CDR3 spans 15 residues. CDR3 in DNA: TGTGCCAGCAGCTTAATGCAGGGGTTATACAATGAGCAGTTCTTC. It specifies CASSLMQGLYNEQFF.

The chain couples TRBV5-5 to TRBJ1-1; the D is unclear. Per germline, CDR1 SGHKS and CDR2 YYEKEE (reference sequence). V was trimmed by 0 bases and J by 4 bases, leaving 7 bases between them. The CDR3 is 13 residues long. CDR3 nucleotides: TGTGCCAGCAGCTTGGTTGTCCGCACTGAAGCTTTCTTT. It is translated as CASSLVVRTEAFF.